This TCR beta chain was sequenced in a study of tumor-infiltrating lymphocytes in localized non-small cell lung cancer. General study points: Tumor T-cell fraction was not associated with recurrence-free survival. No T-cell fraction difference was seen between IM1 and IM2 tumors.

Sequenced by immunoSEQ multiplex PCR; TCRdb stores in-frame clones only, minus some. The table has about 16,000 clones, 55% to 70% seen once. Note on this clone: The antigen is undetermined.

What was sequenced was lung tumor tissue. The source is a human donor with non-small cell lung cancer.

CDR3 loop: CAWSVPGIWGNTIYF. The DNA for the CDR3 is TGTGCCTGGAGTGTACCAGGGATTTGGGGAAACACCATATATTTT. J is TRBJ1-3 and V is TRBV30; TRBD1 might be the D (5 bases). This CDR3 has 15 residues. Trimming stripped 0 bases from V and 4 bases from J, with 13 bases between. CDR1 GTSNPN and CDR2 SVGIG come from the germline V gene (reference sequence).